This record looks at one T cell receptor (beta chain) sequence and its context. This clonotype was seen a few times. Its cognate antigen has yet to be identified. The record has no base qualities; no much larger clone is one base away. The sample originates from a study of beta chain bispecific antibodies for T cell cancers (dated by TCRdb to about 2021). Describing the broader study: Healthy donor T cells were cocultured with T cell leukemia lines and bispecific antibodies, and TRBV sequencing of the surviving cells was then used to measure how much each TRBV family was depleted. Beyond this particular receptor, the publication reports: Each sequenced sample mixed leukemia cell line cells with normal T cells, and most targeted TRBV signal came from the leukemia cells rather than normal T cells.

T cells were expanded from blood mononuclear cells for 2 to 4 days using either anti-CD3 antibody OKT3 or CD3/CD28 Dynabeads. The culture conditions for expanded T cells were RPMI 1640 plus 10% fetal bovine serum, recombinant human IL-2 (approximately 90 IU/ml) and IL-7 (roughly 4.5 ng/ml). Each coculture contained approximately 5 x 10^4 normal T cells, approximately 5 x 10^4 target cells and bispecific antibody in about 92 ul and was incubated for roughly 16 hours at 37 degrees C. Each bispecific antibody consisted of two single-chain variable fragments expressed in a single-chain diabody format with a His tag. Effector T cells were obtained from healthy human donors, and peripheral blood mononuclear cells were isolated from leukapheresis samples by Ficoll density gradient centrifugation. The libraries included unique molecular identifier barcodes, and the barcodes were used to quantify clonotypes. Qiagen AllPrep DNA/RNA Micro kits were used to isolate total RNA, and an Agilent TapeStation was used to check RNA quality. TCR beta libraries were built by 5' RACE: cDNA synthesis followed by two PCR steps using TCR beta constant-region gene-specific primers. An Illumina MiSeq platform was used to sequence the TCR beta libraries. In the original analysis: Reads were processed with MIGEC, MiXCR and VDJtools. To get a clonotype's frequency, the unique molecular identifiers belonging to that clonotype were divided by all unique molecular identifiers in the sample. TCRdb reran the public reads through fastp at Q25 and MiXCR, keeping productive beta chains. Each entry merges the rows of one CDR3 protein and shows their most common DNA and genes. These V and J calls are TCRdb output, not the study's own analysis. In this sample the table shows 15,000 or so distinct CDR3 sequences, about 2.2% of which occur a single time. Less than 9% of the sample lies in the top ten.

Sequenced material: healthy donor T cells cultured with leukemia cells. The TCR comes from a human donor in good health. Some clones in this sample may be carry-over from other donors' samples.

The DNA is TGTGCCAGTAGGCGAACAGGGGGAAGGAACACCGGGGAGCTGTTTTTT. Translation gives CASRRTGGRNTGELFF. This chain joins TRBV19 to TRBJ2-2; TRBD1 fits 8 bases in the junction. The CDR3 runs 16 residues from the cysteine to the phenylalanine. Only the CDR3 part of the read is kept: 48 bases, read in frame from the first base. Trimmed from V: 6 bases; trimmed from J: 1 base; junction bases lacking a gene match: 7. Reading the germline V gene (reference sequence) gives CDR1 LNHDA and CDR2 SQIVND.